This T cell receptor (beta chain) was sequenced during a study of blood T cell repertoires in COVID-19. Study-wide context: The samples span acute and convalescent COVID-19 from the United States, Italy and Spain.

This clone qualifies as medium-sized. Assay used: immunoSEQ multiplex PCR; TCRdb lists only in-frame clones, some missing. This table holds just under 80,000 clones, 88% found once. The length of the CDR3 is 17 residues. V was pared by 3 bases and J by 5 bases, with 8 bases of the junction left unmatched. Per the germline V gene, CDR1 is MGHDK and CDR2 is SYGVNS. The chain has TRBV25-1 and TRBJ2-5; 14 bases fit TRBD2. The clonotype originates from a human donor in a cohort sampled during active COVID-19. What was sequenced was peripheral blood. The CDR3 coding sequence is TGTGCCAGCAGTGATCCGGGACTAGCGGGAGTTGGGGAGACCCAGTACTTC. It yields the protein CASSDPGLAGVGETQYF.